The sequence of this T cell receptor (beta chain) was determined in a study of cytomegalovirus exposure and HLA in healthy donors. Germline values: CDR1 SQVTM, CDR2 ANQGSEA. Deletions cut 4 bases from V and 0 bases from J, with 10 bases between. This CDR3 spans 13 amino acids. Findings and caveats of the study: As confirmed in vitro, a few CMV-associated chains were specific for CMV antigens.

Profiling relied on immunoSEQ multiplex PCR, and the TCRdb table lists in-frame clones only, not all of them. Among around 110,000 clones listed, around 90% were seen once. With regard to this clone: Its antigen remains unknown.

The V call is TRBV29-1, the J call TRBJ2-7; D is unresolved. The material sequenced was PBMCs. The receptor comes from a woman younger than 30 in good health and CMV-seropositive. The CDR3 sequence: CSVAARNSYEQYF. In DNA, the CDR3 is TGCAGCGTTGCTGCCAGAAACTCCTACGAGCAGTACTTC.